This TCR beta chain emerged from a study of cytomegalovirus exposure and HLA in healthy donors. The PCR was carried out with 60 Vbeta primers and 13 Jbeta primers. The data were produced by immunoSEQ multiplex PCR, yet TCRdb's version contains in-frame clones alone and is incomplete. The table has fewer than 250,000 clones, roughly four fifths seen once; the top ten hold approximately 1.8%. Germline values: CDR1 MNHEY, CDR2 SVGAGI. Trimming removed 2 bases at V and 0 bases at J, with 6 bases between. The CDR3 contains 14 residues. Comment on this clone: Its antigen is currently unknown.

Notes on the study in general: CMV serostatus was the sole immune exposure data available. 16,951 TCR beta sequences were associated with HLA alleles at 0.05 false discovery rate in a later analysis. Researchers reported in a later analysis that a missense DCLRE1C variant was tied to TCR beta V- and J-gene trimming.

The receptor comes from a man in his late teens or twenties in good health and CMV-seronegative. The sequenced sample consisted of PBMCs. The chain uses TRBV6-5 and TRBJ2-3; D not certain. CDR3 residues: CASSYVGSTDTQYF. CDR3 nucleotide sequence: TGTGCCAGCAGTTACGTTGGCAGCACAGATACGCAGTATTTT.